The clone carrying this T cell receptor (beta chain) was found a few times. Its target is unknown. CDR1 and CDR2 from the germline V gene are PRHDT and FYEKMQ (reference sequence). V lost 5 bases and J 2 bases, leaving 13 bases between the germline ends. CDR3 size: 14 residues. The entry originates in a study of blood T cells in healthy people across ages. Study-wide points: Versus aged donors, long-lived donors had higher diversity and more naive CD4+ cells.

The second PCR ran about 6 to 11 cycles with a sample-barcoded 5' primer and J-beta primers. MiXCR was run by TCRdb on the 5' RACE reads, yielding one entry per CDR3 protein. The data show 780,000 or so distinct CDR3 sequences, approximately 53% seen once. The sample consisted of blood. The chain joins TRBV13 to TRBJ2-7; the D is unclear. The receptor was isolated from an elderly man in good health. The CDR3 DNA reads TGTGCCAGCAGCCGTGGATGGGTCGCCTACGAGCAGTACTTC. This encodes CASSRGWVAYEQYF.